This passage covers 25 T cell receptor beta chains from one sample sequenced in a study of immune evolution from preneoplasia to lung adenocarcinoma. TCRdb's table, derived via immunoSEQ multiplex PCR, lists solely in-frame clones and lacks some. The table has approximately 4,000 clones, roughly 80% seen once. Material for sequencing was FFPE adjacent normal lung tissue. The source of these receptors is a person aged 70 to 80 with lung adenocarcinoma.

The V call is TRBV28, the J call TRBJ2-5; 11 nucleotides agree with TRBD2. The junction had 8 bases not matched to a gene; V was cut back by 5 bases and J by 0 bases. This CDR3 has 17 residues. Germline CDR1 MDHEN, CDR2 SYDVKM. Written as DNA, the CDR3 is TGTGCCAGCAGTCCGGGACTAGCGGATTGGTACCAAGAGACCCAGTACTTC. Its protein product is CASSPGLADWYQETQYF.

J is TRBJ2-3 and V is TRBV2; no definite D call. Trimming pared 5 bases from V and 2 bases from J, leaving 5 bases between. This CDR3 contains 12 residues. Germline V gives CDR1 SNHLY, CDR2 FYNNEI. The CDR3 bases are TGTGCCAGCAGTCCTATCACAGATACGCAGTATTTT. Translated, it gives CASSPITDTQYF.

This clone showed up just a few times. J is TRBJ2-1 and V is TRBV20-1; D not certain. V was trimmed by 4 bases and J by 10 bases, leaving 11 bases between them. This CDR3 is built from 11 residues. Per germline, CDR1 DFQATT and CDR2 SNEGSKA (reference sequence). The CDR3 spells CSATPGREQFF. DNA of the CDR3: TGCAGTGCTACGCCCGGCCGCGAGCAGTTCTTC.

This clone was picked up a small number of times. The genes are TRBV5-8 and TRBJ2-1; TRBD2 agrees at 10 bases. V trimming: 1 base; J trimming: 4 bases; junction bases outside the gene matches: 11. The V gene's germline CDR1 is SGHTS and CDR2 YDEGEE. The CDR3 is 18 residues long. CDR3 bases: TGTGCCAGCAGCTTGAGGGAGCGGGAGGGCCTAAGGTACAATGAGCAGTTCTTC. Its translation: CASSLREREGLRYNEQFF.

V gene TRBV5-1 combines with J gene TRBJ1-3; TRBD1 is a possible D gene (6 bases). CDR3 length: 14 residues. The germline gives CDR1 SGHRS, CDR2 YFSETQ. Between the trimmed V and J ends, which lost 7 bases and 0 bases, there was a span of 11 bases. CDR3 in DNA: TGCGCCAGCCGGACAGTCCCCTCTGGAAACACCATATATTTT. Its translation is CASRTVPSGNTIYF.

This chain joins TRBV28 and TRBJ1-4, with D perhaps matching TRBD1 (5 bases). CDR3 length: 15 residues. Germline V CDR1 and CDR2: MDHEN, SYDVKM. The ends were cut back, 3 bases at V and 5 bases at J, with 13 bases in the middle. The CDR3 DNA is TGTGCCAGCAGTTTGAGGGGAACCGGCAATGAAAAACTGTTTTTT. This encodes CASSLRGTGNEKLFF.

The genes are TRBV4-1 and TRBJ2-7; D not certain. The length of the CDR3 is 15 residues. CDR1 is MGHRA, CDR2 YSYEKL, per germline. Trimming stripped 4 bases from V and 6 bases from J, with 19 bases between. CDR3 amino acids: CASSLRADNAAEQYF. Written as DNA, the CDR3 is TGCGCCAGCAGCCTCCGGGCCGATAACGCAGCCGAGCAGTACTTC.

This clone was found a few times. Within the sample, other DNA sequences also encode this same CDR3. CDR3 protein: CASSLGRDSSYEQYF. As DNA, the CDR3 is TGTGCCAGCAGCTTGGGGCGGGACAGCTCCTACGAGCAGTACTTC. The chain links TRBV5-4 to TRBJ2-7; maybe TRBD1 (7 bases). Trimming removed 0 bases from V and 0 bases from J, with 10 bases in between. Germline values: CDR1 SGHNT, CDR2 YYREEE (reference sequence). The CDR3 contains 15 residues.

The V call is TRBV6-5, the J call TRBJ2-1; 12 nucleotides match TRBD2. V dropped 7 bases and J dropped 7; count of bases not matched to a gene: 8. Germline CDR1 and CDR2: MNHEY and SVGAGI. The CDR3 is made up of 15 amino acids. The CDR3 is CASKVTSGSWNEQFF. In DNA, the CDR3 is TGTGCCAGCAAGGTGACTAGCGGGAGTTGGAATGAGCAGTTCTTC.

This clone was detected only a few times. The chain couples TRBV7-9 to TRBJ1-4; 7 bases line up with TRBD1. This CDR3 contains 14 residues. The germline CDR1 and CDR2 sequences are SEHNR and FQNEAQ (reference sequence). J lost 5 bases, V lost 6 bases, and 6 bases had no gene match. DNA of the CDR3: TGTGCCAGCAGTAAAGGACAGGAGAATGAAAAACTGTTTTTT. Translated, it gives CASSKGQENEKLFF. Full variable domain (missing parts from reference TRBV7-9 and TRBJ1-4): DTGVSQNPRHKITKRGQNVTFRCDPISEHNRLYWYRQTLGQGPEFLTYFQNEAQLEKSRLLSDRFSAERPKGSFSTLEIQRTEQGDSAMYLCASSKGQENEKLFFGSGTQLSVL.

V gene TRBV9 combines with J gene TRBJ2-3, with D unclear. CDR1 is SGDLS and CDR2 is YYNGEE in the germline V gene. The length of the CDR3 is 16 residues. Trimming cost V 0 bases and J 0 bases, with 11 bases left between them. The CDR3 nucleotides read TGTGCCAGCAGCGTAGCCTCTTTAGGGAGCACAGATACGCAGTATTTT. This sequence encodes CASSVASLGSTDTQYF.

V and J are TRBV28 and TRBJ2-7; 7 positions match TRBD1. Germline CDR1 reads MDHEN; CDR2 reads SYDVKM. The CDR3 contains 15 residues. With V trimmed by 8 bases and J by 2 bases, 12 bases remained unmatched. CDR3 sequence: CASLWTRDSPYEQYF. The DNA of the CDR3 is TGTGCCAGCCTATGGACGAGGGACAGCCCCTACGAGCAGTACTTC.

This sequence joins TRBV2 and TRBJ2-7, with 8 bases aligning to TRBD1. The germline V gene encodes CDR1 SNHLY and CDR2 FYNNEI. The length of the CDR3 is 13 residues. Unmatched junction bases numbered 3, after V lost 6 bases and J lost 2 bases. The DNA of the CDR3 is TGTGCCAGCAGGGGGACAGGACCCTACGAGCAGTACTTC. Residues: CASRGTGPYEQYF.

In its sample, this clone was seen once. The CDR3 sequence: CAWRGSWTGELFF. The CDR3 DNA reads as TGTGCCTGGAGGGGCTCGTGGACCGGGGAGCTGTTTTTT. The V call is TRBV30, the J call TRBJ2-2; D not resolved. This CDR3 has 13 amino acids. Germline CDR1 reads GTSNPN; CDR2 reads SVGIG (reference sequence). V was clipped by 3 bases and J by 5 bases, with 10 bases between them. The variable domain in full, completed from reference TRBV30 and TRBJ2-2, reads SQTIHQWPATLVQPVGSPLSLECTVEGTSNPNLYWYRQAAGRGLQLLFYSVGIGQISSEVPQNLSASRPQDRQFILSSKKLLLSDSGFYLCAWRGSWTGELFFGEGSRLTVL.

With respect to this clone: One end of the junction fails to match germline, which may point to a read error. J is TRBJ2-3 and V is TRBV9; D perhaps matches TRBD1 (6 bases). This CDR3 contains 14 residues. Germline V gene sequence: CDR1 SGDLS, CDR2 YYNGEE. The CDR3 reads CTSSPTGPTDTQYF. CDR3 bases: TGTACCAGCAGCCCGACAGGACCCACAGATACGCAGTATTTT.

The chain couples TRBV28 to TRBJ2-7, with TRBD2 matching 9 bases. The CDR3 extends over 13 amino acids. From germline, CDR1 is MDHEN and CDR2 SYDVKM. The junction had 3 bases not matched to a gene; V was cut back by 6 bases and J by 3 bases. CDR3 sequence: CASRSGRNYEQYF. In nucleotides, the CDR3 is TGTGCCAGCAGAAGCGGGAGGAACTACGAGCAGTACTTC. The variable domain in full, completed from reference TRBV28 and TRBJ2-7, reads DVKVTQSSRYLVKRTGEKVFLECVQDMDHENMFWYRQDPGLGLRLIYFSYDVKMKEKGDIPEGYSVSREKKERFSLILESASTNQTSMYLCASRSGRNYEQYFGPGTRLTVT.

The CDR3 region has the DNA TGTGCCAGCAGTGAAGGCGGACAGGGGACGATGAACACTGAAGCTTTCTTT. It translates to CASSEGGQGTMNTEAFF. This chain uses TRBV6-1 with TRBJ1-1, with 9 nucleotides matching TRBD1. With V trimmed by 1 base and J by 0 bases, 6 bases remained unmatched. The germline CDR1 and CDR2 sequences are MNHNS and SASEGT. This CDR3 spans 17 amino acids.

The genes are TRBV25-1 and TRBJ1-3, with TRBD1 matching 9 bases. J lost 0 bases, V lost 2 bases, and 2 bases had no gene match. Germline-derived CDR1 and CDR2 are MGHDK and SYGVNS. The CDR3 covers 16 residues. Written as DNA, the CDR3 is TGTGCCAGCAGTGAAACAGGGGGCTACTCTGGAAACACCATATATTTT. Protein: CASSETGGYSGNTIYF.

J is TRBJ2-7 and V is TRBV19; 7 nucleotides match TRBD1. Germline V gene sequence: CDR1 LNHDA, CDR2 SQIVND (reference sequence). The CDR3 covers 17 residues. Unmatched junction bases numbered 16, after V lost 6 bases and J lost 2 bases. The CDR3: CASSLTALTGTAYEQYF. The CDR3 nucleotides read TGTGCCAGTAGCTTAACCGCCCTGACCGGGACAGCCTACGAGCAGTACTTC.

CDR3 in DNA: TGTGCCAGCAGTTTGCCTAGCGGGGACCAAGAGACCCAGTACTTC. It translates to CASSLPSGDQETQYF. V is TRBV28 and J is TRBJ2-5, with TRBD2 identical over 9 bases. V lost 3 bases, J lost 0 bases, and 2 bases stayed unmatched. The CDR3 totals 15 residues. Germline CDR1 is MDHEN and CDR2 is SYDVKM.

The genes are TRBV28 and TRBJ2-7; D might be TRBD2 (5 bases). The CDR3 is 14 residues long. Per the germline V gene, CDR1 is MDHEN and CDR2 is SYDVKM. Trimming took off 5 bases at V and 2 bases at J, with 13 bases between the two ends. CDR3 coding DNA: TGTGCCAGCAGTCCGAGGGATACCCCCTACGAGCAGTACTTC. This encodes CASSPRDTPYEQYF.

The rearrangement uses TRBV18 and TRBJ2-1; 10 nucleotides agree with TRBD1. The CDR3 loop spans 15 amino acids. J lost 9 bases, V lost 6 bases, and 11 bases had no gene match. Germline lookup yields CDR1 KGHSH and CDR2 LQKENI. CDR3 sequence reads: CASSPQGQGEGEQFF. The CDR3 DNA is TGTGCCAGCTCTCCGCAAGGACAGGGGGAAGGTGAGCAGTTCTTC.

The rearrangement uses TRBV18 and TRBJ2-5; TRBD2 agrees at 11 bases. V gave up 3 bases and J gave up 5 bases; unmatched junction bases: 2. The CDR3 has 14 amino acids. Germline CDR1 reads KGHSH; CDR2 reads LQKENI. The CDR3 spells CASSPTSGTETQYF. In DNA form, the CDR3 reads TGTGCCAGCTCACCGACTAGCGGGACGGAGACCCAGTACTTC. Full variable domain (rest looked up from reference TRBV18 and TRBJ2-5): NAGVMQNPRHLVRRRGQEARLRCSPMKGHSHVYWYRQLPEEGLKFMVYLQKENIIDESGMPKERFSAEFPKEGPSILRIQQVVRGDSAAYFCASSPTSGTETQYFGPGTRLLVL.

V is TRBV5-1 and J is TRBJ1-1, with D possibly being TRBD1 (5 bases). V was cut by 5 bases and J by 1 base, with 12 bases left in between. There are 14 residues in the CDR3. CDR1 is SGHRS and CDR2 is YFSETQ in the germline V gene. The CDR3 nucleotides are TGCGCCAGCAGGAGGGGACGGCAGAACACTGAAGCTTTCTTT. This sequence encodes CASRRGRQNTEAFF. Full variable domain (remainder filled in from reference TRBV5-1 and TRBJ1-1): KAGVTQTPRYLIKTRGQQVTLSCSPISGHRSVSWYQQTPGQGLQFLFEYFSETQRNKGNFPGRFSGRQFSNSRSEMNVSTLELGDSALYLCASRRGRQNTEAFFGQGTRLTVV.

The chain couples TRBV5-1 to TRBJ2-5; TRBD2 agrees at 9 bases. CDR1 is SGHRS, CDR2 YFSETQ, per germline. The V and J ends lost 2 bases and 4 bases, in that order; junction bases with no gene match: 9. The CDR3 contains 16 residues. The CDR3 DNA sequence: TGCGCCAGCAGCTTTCGCGGGAGGGCCCAGGGAGAGACCCAGTACTTC. It specifies CASSFRGRAQGETQYF.